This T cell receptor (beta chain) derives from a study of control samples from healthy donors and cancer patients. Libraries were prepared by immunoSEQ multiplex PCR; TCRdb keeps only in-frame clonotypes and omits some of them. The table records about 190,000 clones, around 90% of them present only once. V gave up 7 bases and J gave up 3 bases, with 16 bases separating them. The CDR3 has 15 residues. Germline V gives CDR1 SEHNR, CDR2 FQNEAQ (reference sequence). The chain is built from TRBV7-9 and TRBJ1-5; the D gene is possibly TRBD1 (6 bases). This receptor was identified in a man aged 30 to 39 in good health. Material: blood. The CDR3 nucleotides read TGTGCCAGCACCAAAGCGGCAGGGGACAATCAGCCCCAGCATTTT. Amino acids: CASTKAAGDNQPQHF.